Shown below are 26 T cell receptor beta chains from a single sample sequenced in a study of identical twins. Using its own MiXCR run on the 5' RACE reads, TCRdb lists one record per CDR3 protein. The sample lists some 250,000 distinct CDR3 sequences, 6% to 7% seen once, with 13% to 15% in the top ten. The same sample was also used in a study of T cells expressing NK-cell markers.

The specimen sequenced was CD8+ T cells sorted from blood. The receptors were sampled from a young woman in good health.

The chain has TRBV28 and TRBJ2-7; 13 bases agree with TRBD2. J gave up 3 bases and V 4 bases, and 9 bases lay outside the gene matches. Looked up from germline, CDR1 is MDHEN and CDR2 is SYDVKM. The CDR3 has 17 residues. CDR3 DNA sequence: TGTGCCAGCAGTTCGCCGCGGACTAGCGGGGGTGTCTACGAGCAGTACTTC. Translation gives CASSSPRTSGGVYEQYF.

This clonotype was found many times. The gene calls are TRBV12-3 or TRBV12-4 and TRBJ2-7; D assignment may be TRBD1 or TRBD2 (5 bases each). The CDR3 totals 14 residues. V was pared by 0 bases and J by 5 bases, with 11 bases between. CDR3 sequence reads: CASSLASQGDEQYF. CDR3 in DNA: TGTGCCAGCAGTTTAGCGAGTCAGGGAGACGAGCAGTACTTC.

This clonotype was seen ten or more times. The chain carries TRBV29-1 and TRBJ2-5, with TRBD2 as a possible D gene (6 bases). The V end was cut by 0 bases, the J end by 4 bases, with 24 bases between. From germline, CDR1 is SQVTM and CDR2 ANQGSEA. This CDR3 comprises 18 residues. The CDR3 DNA sequence: TGCAGCGTTGAAGATGGTTCGAGGGAGGAGGTAGTGAGAGAGACCCAGTACTTC. This sequence encodes CSVEDGSREEVVRETQYF.

The V call is TRBV20-1, the J call TRBJ1-1; D call uncertain. Trimming stripped 3 bases from V and 1 base from J, with 9 bases between. CDR3 length: 13 residues. Germline V gene data show CDR1 as DFQATT and CDR2 as SNEGSKA (reference sequence). The CDR3 protein is CSARVRENTEAFF. Here the CDR3 DNA reads TGCAGTGCTAGGGTCCGGGAGAACACTGAAGCTTTCTTT.

This clonotype was recorded at least ten times. The chain uses TRBV7-8 and TRBJ1-5; D remains unclear. Germline CDR1 is SGHVS and CDR2 is FQNEAQ. This CDR3 has 12 residues. V shed 1 base and J shed 6 bases, with 4 bases lying between them. CDR3 sequence (DNA): TGTGCCAGCAGCTTAGATAGTCAGCCCCAGCATTTT. The encoded protein is CASSLDSQPQHF.

This clonotype was observed at least ten times. The rearrangement uses TRBV6-5 and TRBJ1-1, with D maybe TRBD1 (6 bases). The CDR3 length is 14 residues. The ends were cut back, 0 bases at V and 6 bases at J, with 11 bases in the middle. Germline CDR1 MNHEY, CDR2 SVGAGI. This CDR3 is CASSYSNRVPEAFF. CDR3 bases: TGTGCCAGCAGTTACTCGAACAGGGTACCTGAAGCTTTCTTT.

J is TRBJ1-2 and V is TRBV6-1; D remains unclear. The CDR3 totals 16 residues. With 5 bases removed from V and 8 bases from J, the gap between germline ends came to 24 bases. The germline gives CDR1 MNHNS, CDR2 SASEGT. CDR3 residues: CASSINPAYLDHGYTF. The CDR3 DNA reads TGTGCCAGCAGTATAAATCCGGCGTATTTGGACCACGGCTACACCTTC.

There are many counts of this clonotype. The CDR3 loop reads CASSPRLVQVVTGELFF. CDR3 nucleotides: TGTGCCAGCAGCCCCAGGCTGGTACAGGTGGTCACCGGGGAGCTGTTTTTT. J is TRBJ2-2 and V is TRBV7-9; tentatively, D is TRBD1 (5 bases). Per the germline V gene, CDR1 is SEHNR and CDR2 is FQNEAQ (reference sequence). V gave up 5 bases and J gave up 4 bases, with 20 bases separating them. CDR3 length: 17 amino acids.

The sample holds a few counts of this clonotype. This rearrangement joins TRBV20-1 to TRBJ2-1, with D perhaps matching TRBD2 (6 bases). This CDR3 spans 13 amino acids. V lost 5 bases and J 6 bases, leaving 14 bases between the germline ends. CDR1 DFQATT and CDR2 SNEGSKA come from the germline V gene (reference sequence). This CDR3 is CSAPRESFNEQFF. The CDR3 region has the DNA TGCAGTGCTCCCCGGGAGTCTTTCAATGAGCAGTTCTTC.

This clonotype was counted only a few times. In DNA, the CDR3 is TGTGCCTGGAGTTTGACAGGAACCGAGCAGTACTTC. This sequence encodes CAWSLTGTEQYF. The chain employs TRBV30 and TRBJ2-7; D might be TRBD1 (6 bases). Germline V gene sequence: CDR1 GTSNPN, CDR2 SVGIG (reference sequence). This CDR3 has 12 amino acids. V was trimmed by 2 bases and J by 6 bases, leaving 11 bases between them.

The table lists this clonotype with many counts. The CDR3 loop is CASSYSGGGNTEAFF. The CDR3, as DNA: TGTGCCAGCAGTTACTCCGGGGGCGGAAACACTGAAGCTTTCTTT. The chain has TRBV6-5 and TRBJ1-1, with D possibly matching TRBD1 (6 bases). The length of the CDR3 is 15 residues. Deletions cut 0 bases from V and 2 bases from J, with 10 bases between. Germline CDR1 reads MNHEY; CDR2 reads SVGAGI.

The chain has TRBV29-1 and TRBJ2-7; 9 nucleotides align to TRBD1. CDR3 length: 15 residues. V was clipped by 2 bases and J by 3 bases; unmatched bases: 8. The germline gives CDR1 SQVTM, CDR2 ANQGSEA. The CDR3, as DNA: TGCAGCGTTGAAAGCCGGGGACAGGGCAGCTACGAGCAGTACTTC. It encodes CSVESRGQGSYEQYF.

The CDR3 region has the DNA TGCGCCAGCAGACTGACAGGGGATTACAATGAGCAGTTCTTC. As protein: CASRLTGDYNEQFF. The chain has TRBV5-1 and TRBJ2-1, with 8 bases aligning to TRBD1. Germline values: CDR1 SGHRS, CDR2 YFSETQ. The CDR3 contains 14 residues. With 5 bases clipped from V and 4 bases from J, the junction kept 5 bases outside the gene matches.

The chain couples TRBV10-3 to TRBJ2-1; 9 nucleotides match TRBD2. V lost 8 bases and J lost 9; bases outside the gene matches: 11. Per germline, CDR1 ENHRY and CDR2 SYGVKD. This CDR3 region has 14 residues. The CDR3 DNA reads as TGTGCCATCGATAGCGGGGGCTCTAGGGGTGAGCAGTTCTTC. This sequence encodes CAIDSGGSRGEQFF.

The table lists this clonotype with a few counts. V is TRBV10-3 and J is TRBJ2-2, with 11 bases identical to TRBD2. With 3 bases clipped from V and 6 bases from J, the junction kept 9 bases outside the gene matches. The CDR3 runs 17 residues. The germline V gene has CDR1 ENHRY and CDR2 SYGVKD. Written as DNA, the CDR3 is TGTGCCATCAGTGATACGACTAGCGGGGTTCTTGCCGGGGAGCTGTTTTTT. This sequence encodes CAISDTTSGVLAGELFF.

This clonotype showed up many times. This chain uses TRBV7-9 with TRBJ2-7, with D perhaps matching TRBD2 (6 bases). This CDR3 is 15 amino acids long. The germline CDR1 and CDR2 sequences are SEHNR and FQNEAQ (reference sequence). Trimming pared 5 bases from V and 3 bases from J, leaving 17 bases between. The DNA for the CDR3 is TGTGCCAGCAGCCCCCCAGACCTGGGAGGCTACGAGCAGTACTTC. Translation gives CASSPPDLGGYEQYF.

V usage is TRBV6-1 and J usage is TRBJ2-3; TRBD1 might be the D (5 bases). Trimming took 5 bases from V and 0 from J, leaving 15 bases between them. The CDR3 totals 16 residues. Germline V gives CDR1 MNHNS, CDR2 SASEGT. The CDR3 is CASSKLQVTSTDTQYF. In DNA form, the CDR3 reads TGTGCCAGCAGTAAATTACAGGTGACTAGCACAGATACGCAGTATTTT.

The chain has TRBV9 and TRBJ2-5; D unclear. Germline V lookup: CDR1 SGDLS, CDR2 YYNGEE. With 0 bases removed from V and 5 bases from J, the gap between germline ends came to 11 bases. This CDR3 has 14 residues. CDR3: CASSVGVGRETQYF. Written as DNA, the CDR3 is TGTGCCAGCAGCGTAGGGGTGGGCCGGGAGACCCAGTACTTC.

This clonotype has more than one count but fewer than ten. The chain recombines TRBV5-1 with TRBJ1-1, with D uncertain. CDR1 SGHRS and CDR2 YFSETQ come from the germline V gene. Between the trimmed V and J ends, which lost 3 bases and 5 bases, there was a span of 17 bases. There are 15 residues in the CDR3. The CDR3 nucleotides are TGCGCCAGCAGCTCCCTCGAGGGCGCTTTGACTGAAGCTTTCTTT. Translated, it gives CASSSLEGALTEAFF.

The chain couples TRBV24-1 to TRBJ1-2, with TRBD1 matching over 10 bases. V shed 7 bases and J 6 bases; nucleotides not matched to a gene: 4. CDR3 size: 13 residues. Germline lookup yields CDR1 KGHDR and CDR2 SFDVKD. The CDR3 DNA is TGTGCCACCAGGGGCGGGACAGGGGATGGCTACACCTTC. It specifies CATRGGTGDGYTF.

V gene TRBV6-2 or TRBV6-3 combines with J gene TRBJ2-1; 7 nucleotides align to TRBD1. V lost 7 bases, J lost 6 bases, and 9 bases stayed unmatched. The CDR3 totals 14 residues. Germline lookup yields CDR1 MNHEY and CDR2 SVGEGT. CDR3 DNA: TGTGCCAGCACAGTAGACAGGGCGGGCAATGAGCAGTTCTTC. The encoded protein is CASTVDRAGNEQFF.

The chain is built from TRBV6-2 or TRBV6-3 and TRBJ1-5; no definite D call. CDR3 size: 15 residues. Germline V lookup: CDR1 MNHEY, CDR2 SVGEGT. V lost 7 bases and J 5 bases, leaving 18 bases between the germline ends. DNA for the CDR3: TGTGCCAGCACCACGGGTCTTTTAGGGCATCAGCCCCAGCATTTT. This codes for CASTTGLLGHQPQHF.

This clonotype was seen many times. The chain employs TRBV12-3 or TRBV12-4 and TRBJ1-1; D is perhaps TRBD1 (5 bases). The CDR3 loop spans 14 amino acids. V lost 3 bases to trimming and J lost 5 bases, with 13 bases between them. The CDR3 protein is CASSFEGSGTEAFF. The CDR3 bases are TGTGCCAGCAGTTTTGAGGGGTCAGGGACTGAAGCTTTCTTT.

This clonotype was seen only a few times. This chain uses TRBV6-1 with TRBJ1-2; the D is unclear. CDR1 is MNHNS, CDR2 SASEGT, per germline. The CDR3 runs 13 residues. V was shortened by 7 bases and J by 3 bases, with 12 bases between the two germline ends. CDR3 residues: CASTLDIDYGYTF. Here the CDR3 DNA reads TGTGCCAGCACCCTAGACATCGACTATGGCTACACCTTC.

This clonotype was seen many times. This chain uses TRBV5-1 with TRBJ2-3; TRBD2 might be the D (5 bases). Trimming removed 0 bases from V and 5 bases from J, with 10 bases in between. This CDR3 comprises 14 residues. Germline CDR1 is SGHRS and CDR2 is YFSETQ. CDR3: CASSLETRKDTQYF. Here the CDR3 DNA reads TGCGCCAGCAGCTTGGAAACTAGAAAAGATACGCAGTATTTT.

This clonotype came up many times. The V call is TRBV10-3, the J call TRBJ2-7; 9 nucleotides align to TRBD2. V was pared by 2 bases and J by 2 bases, with 7 bases of the junction left unmatched. This CDR3 region has 16 residues. CDR1 ENHRY and CDR2 SYGVKD come from the germline V gene. CDR3 coding DNA: TGTGCCATCAGTGAGCCCGGACTAGCGTCAGCCTACGAGCAGTACTTC. Protein sequence: CAISEPGLASAYEQYF.